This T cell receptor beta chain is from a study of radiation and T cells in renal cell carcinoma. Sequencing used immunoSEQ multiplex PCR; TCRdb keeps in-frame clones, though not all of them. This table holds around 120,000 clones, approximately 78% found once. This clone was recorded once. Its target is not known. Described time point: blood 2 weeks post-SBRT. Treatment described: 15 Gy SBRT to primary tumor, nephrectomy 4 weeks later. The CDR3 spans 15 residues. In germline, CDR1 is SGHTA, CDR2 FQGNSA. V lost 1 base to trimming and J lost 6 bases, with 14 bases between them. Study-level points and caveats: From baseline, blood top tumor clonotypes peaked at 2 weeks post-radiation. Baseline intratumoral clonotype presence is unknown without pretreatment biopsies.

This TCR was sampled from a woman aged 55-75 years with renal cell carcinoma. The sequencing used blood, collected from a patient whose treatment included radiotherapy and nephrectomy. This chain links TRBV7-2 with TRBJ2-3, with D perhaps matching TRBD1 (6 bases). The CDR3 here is CASSLGGQPGDTQYF. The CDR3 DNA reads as TGTGCCAGCAGCTTAGGGGGACAACCAGGGGATACGCAGTATTTT.